The sequence of this TCR beta chain was determined in a study of CD8 T cells in Susac syndrome. This clonotype was detected only once. Its specificity is unknown. Overall study findings and caveats: The total CD8+ repertoires yielded some 15 Susac-specific public clones and the CD8+ TEMRA repertoires yielded about 5.

The RNA, roughly 0.45 to 1 ug, was put through reverse transcription using random hexamers. TCRdb fed the immunoSEQ multiplex PCR reads into MiXCR, producing one record per CDR3 protein. The sample shows around 130,000 distinct CDR3 sequences, roughly 94% of them seen only once. The receptor was isolated from a human donor with Susac syndrome. Sequencing input: CD8+ T cells from PBMCs.

CDR3 in DNA: TGTGCCAGCAGCCAAGTAGACCAGGGCCCTGAAGCTTTCTTT. It encodes CASSQVDQGPEAFF. The V and J genes are TRBV14 and TRBJ1-1; D is perhaps TRBD1 (5 bases). Germline V gene data show CDR1 as SGHDN and CDR2 as FVKESK. The length of the CDR3 is 14 residues. The germline V and J ends were trimmed by 1 base and 6 bases, with 12 bases remaining between them.